This paragraph covers one TCR beta chain sequence. Its target is not known. The data were obtained in a study of CD8 T cells in Susac syndrome. Study-wide results and caveats: Acknowledgment was made by the study that its TCR sequencing and HLA analysis involved a relatively small number of individuals.

Roughly 0.5 to 1 ug RNA was reverse transcribed with random hexamers. MiXCR, applied by TCRdb to the immunoSEQ multiplex PCR reads, yields one record per CDR3 protein. The sample yields 130,000 to 150,000 distinct CDR3 sequences, 94% seen once. The CDR3 is 16 residues long. Germline V CDR1 and CDR2: SGHRS, YFSETQ. Germline trimming cut 3 bases from V and 7 bases from J; bases unmatched to any gene: 13. This TCR was recovered from a human donor in good health. Sequencing was performed on CD4+ T cells from PBMCs. The chain links TRBV5-1 to TRBJ2-1, with 7 bases identical to TRBD2. CDR3 region: CASSSGLDNPPNEQFF. The CDR3 DNA follows: TGCGCCAGCAGCTCAGGACTAGACAACCCACCGAATGAGCAGTTCTTC.